A selection of T cell receptor beta chains follows, all from one sample in a study of cytomegalovirus exposure and HLA in healthy donors. TCRdb's table, derived via immunoSEQ multiplex PCR, lists solely in-frame clones and lacks some. The profile shows about 160,000 clones, 85% to 90% of them singletons. Sequences were obtained from PBMCs. The receptors originated from a woman in her thirties in good health and CMV-seronegative. Each CDR3 is given without its conserved first and last residue.

>TRBV4-1|TRBJ2-3
ASSQDRGGAPDTQY
>TRBV4-1|TRBJ1-6
ASSQGEANETPLH
>TRBV11-2|TRBJ2-2
ASSPRAPSTGELF
>TRBV7-2|TRBJ2-7
ASSLMYEQY
>TRBV6-1|TRBJ2-1
ASRARDRWVGEQF
>TRBV29-1|TRBJ1-5
SVGTSPQH
>TRBV6-1|TRBJ2-5
ASSVGQTYQETQY
>TRBV9|TRBJ2-7
ASSEGQDLEQY
>TRBV28|TRBJ1-4
ASSSSDRAGDNEKLF
>TRBV4-1|TRBJ2-1
ASSQDQSGGLRNEQF
>TRBV6-5|TRBJ1-1
ASSYRGRNTEAF
>TRBV11-2|TRBJ2-7
ASSLVASGYEQY
>TRBV25-1|TRBJ2-1
ASRRGGSYNEQF
>TRBV5-4|TRBJ1-1
ASSLGPPRPVSEAF
>TRBV9|TRBJ2-1
ASCIGPGHNEQF
>TRBV4-2|TRBJ2-7
ASSQGTGRFSYEQY
>TRBV2|TRBJ1-5
ASTGRVSNQPQH
>TRBV28|TRBJ1-5
ASWTLNQPQH
>TRBV2|TRBJ2-3
ASSEFQVSEDTQY
>TRBV7-2|TRBJ2-7
ASSSRDHAYEQY
>TRBV30|TRBJ1-1
AWKLGRNTEAF
>TRBV30|TRBJ1-3
AWGHSGNTIY
>TRBV6-1|TRBJ2-7
ATNRDLGEQY
>TRBV6-6|TRBJ2-5
ASSYEGRGQETQY
>TRBV6-1|TRBJ2-1
ASSQPGLSYNEQF
>TRBV6-5|TRBJ1-6
ASSYGGSPLH
>TRBV28|TRBJ2-4
ASSLQVAKNIQY
>TRBV7-6|TRBJ2-5
ASSTTGAETQY
>TRBV19|TRBJ1-2
ASTPQGRLYGYT
>TRBV5-4|TRBJ2-7
ASSLPSFEQY
>TRBV6-5|TRBJ1-1
ASSYSFARGSHEAF
>TRBV7-2|TRBJ2-3
ASSYPGQATDTQY
>TRBV9|TRBJ1-4
ASSVGGYNEKLF
>TRBV27|TRBJ2-1
ASSSANYRGHEQF
>TRBV27|TRBJ2-4
ASSENSGRGQQNIQY
>TRBV4-3|TRBJ1-2
ASSQEGEGIYGYT
>TRBV20-1|TRBJ1-2
SAPAGGYT
>TRBV5-4|TRBJ2-5
ATTQRGSQETQY
>TRBV27|TRBJ2-2
ASSLFSGIGELF